A single sample gave rise to the 14 T cell receptor beta chains below, sequenced in a study of T cell responses to AZD1222 COVID-19 vaccine. Sequenced by immunoSEQ multiplex PCR; TCRdb stores in-frame clones only, minus some. This table holds some 150,000 clones, about 92% found once. The sequenced sample was peripheral blood, obtained 28 days after the second AZD1222 dose. Receptors were obtained from an adult who received the AZD1222 COVID-19 vaccine.

V usage is TRBV30 and J usage is TRBJ2-5, with D tentatively TRBD1 (5 bases). Per the germline V gene, CDR1 is GTSNPN and CDR2 is SVGIG (reference sequence). The length of the CDR3 is 13 residues. V lost 0 bases and J lost 5, with 10 bases in between. The CDR3 here is CAWSVTRQETQYF. The CDR3 DNA reads as TGTGCCTGGAGTGTTACCAGACAGGAGACCCAGTACTTC.

Here the CDR3 reads CASSPRDRGNEKLFF. The CDR3 DNA sequence: TGTGCCAGCAGCCCACGAGACAGGGGTAATGAAAAACTGTTTTTT. The genes are TRBV7-6 and TRBJ1-4; 8 nucleotides match TRBD1. Germline V lookup: CDR1 SGHVS, CDR2 FNYEAQ. The V segment lost 5 bases and the J segment 4 bases; nucleotides outside the gene matches: 6. This CDR3 has 15 amino acids.

This CDR3 is CASSLNYEQYF. The CDR3 DNA sequence: TGTGCCAGCAGTTTAAACTACGAGCAGTACTTC. The chain combines TRBV28 with TRBJ2-7; D is ambiguous. The CDR3 is made up of 11 amino acids. Germline V gene sequence: CDR1 MDHEN, CDR2 SYDVKM. The V and J ends lost 2 bases and 3 bases respectively, with 2 bases between them. The full variable domain, its missing parts supplied by reference TRBV28 and TRBJ2-7, is DVKVTQSSRYLVKRTGEKVFLECVQDMDHENMFWYRQDPGLGLRLIYFSYDVKMKEKGDIPEGYSVSREKKERFSLILESASTNQTSMYLCASSLNYEQYFGPGTRLTVT.

The gene calls are TRBV11-2 and TRBJ1-1; D is unclear. Germline CDR1 SGHAT, CDR2 FQNNGV. V was pared by 2 bases and J by 1 base, with 5 bases between. The CDR3 has 13 residues. CDR3 region: CASSLTQNTEAFF. The CDR3 region has the DNA TGTGCCAGCAGCTTAACCCAGAACACTGAAGCTTTCTTT.

For the CDR3, the DNA is TGTGCCAGCAGCCCGTCGACTAGCGGAACAGATACGCAGTATTTT. This sequence encodes CASSPSTSGTDTQYF. The chain recombines TRBV3-1 (or the pseudogene TRBV3-2) with TRBJ2-3; 9 bases are a match to TRBD2. The CDR3 spans 15 residues. V lost 4 bases and J lost 3; bases outside the gene matches: 5. Germline values: CDR1 LGHDT, CDR2 YNNKEL (reference sequence).

V gene TRBV5-1 combines with J gene TRBJ2-7; D call uncertain. The CDR3 is 13 amino acids. From germline, CDR1 is SGHRS and CDR2 YFSETQ. Trimming took 4 bases from V and 3 from J, leaving 11 bases between them. In DNA, the CDR3 is TGCGCCAGCAGCGTTACGGACGGCTACGAGCAGTACTTC. Residues: CASSVTDGYEQYF.

The rearrangement joins TRBV18 to TRBJ1-5; a weak D match, TRBD1 (5 bases). Looked up from germline, CDR1 is KGHSH and CDR2 is LQKENI. This CDR3 contains 15 residues. V was pared by 2 bases and J by 3 bases, with 11 bases between. CDR3 DNA: TGTGCCAGCTCACCAGACAGTAACTACAATCAGCCCCAGCATTTT. Its protein is CASSPDSNYNQPQHF.

In nucleotides, the CDR3 is TGTGCCACCAGCAGTTCACGAGGACAGGGACAAGAGACCCAGTACTTC. As protein: CATSSSRGQGQETQYF. The chain couples TRBV15 to TRBJ2-5; TRBD1 aligns across 8 bases. This CDR3 spans 16 amino acids. Per germline, CDR1 LNHNV and CDR2 YYDKDF (reference sequence). The V and J ends lost 3 bases and 2 bases, in that order; junction bases with no gene match: 8.

This clone came up a few times. The chain is built from TRBV4-1 and TRBJ1-1; 7 nucleotides line up with TRBD1. This CDR3 has 15 residues. The V gene's germline CDR1 is MGHRA and CDR2 YSYEKL. Losses at the gene ends were 0 bases for V and 2 bases for J; bases not matched to a gene: 3. Here the CDR3 DNA reads TGCGCCAGCAGCCAAGATTACAGGGGAAACACTGAAGCTTTCTTT. This translates into CASSQDYRGNTEAFF.

The chain links TRBV7-6 to TRBJ2-2, with 7 positions matching TRBD2. Germline assignment: CDR1 SGHVS and CDR2 FNYEAQ. V lost 2 bases to trimming and J lost 7 bases; unmatched junction nucleotides: 7. The CDR3 loop spans 15 amino acids. The CDR3 spells CASSLIGGRDGELFF. The CDR3 DNA follows: TGTGCCAGCAGCTTAATTGGCGGGAGAGACGGGGAGCTGTTTTTT.

The rearrangement uses TRBV4-1 and TRBJ1-2; 8 positions match TRBD1. The trim removed 3 bases at V and 5 bases at J, leaving 14 bases unmatched. The CDR3 runs 17 residues. The germline V gene encodes CDR1 MGHRA and CDR2 YSYEKL. The CDR3, as DNA: TGCGCCAGCAGCCAGGACCTTTGGGACAGGCTTACTTATGGCTACACCTTC. Its translation is CASSQDLWDRLTYGYTF.

The chain links TRBV29-1 to TRBJ1-3; D remains unclear. CDR1 SQVTM and CDR2 ANQGSEA come from the germline V gene. This CDR3 is 14 amino acids long. V lost 5 bases to trimming and J lost 0 bases, with 11 bases between them. The CDR3 DNA reads TGCAGCGTTCAAGGGCGTGTCTCTGGAAACACCATATATTTT. Protein sequence: CSVQGRVSGNTIYF.

The V gene is TRBV7-3, the J gene TRBJ2-2; D could derive from TRBD1 or TRBD2 (5 bases each). The CDR3 spans 15 residues. Germline V gene data show CDR1 as SGHTA and CDR2 as FQGTGA. Between the trimmed V and J ends, which lost 2 bases and 3 bases, there was a span of 10 bases. The CDR3 spells CASSLGDPYTGELFF. CDR3 DNA: TGTGCCAGCAGCTTAGGGGACCCTTACACCGGGGAGCTGTTTTTT.

The chain has TRBV18 and TRBJ2-7; weak D call: TRBD1 (6 bases). Trimming took off 3 bases at V and 1 base at J, with 13 bases between the two ends. CDR3 length: 15 amino acids. In germline, CDR1 is KGHSH, CDR2 LQKENI. The CDR3 DNA follows: TGTGCCAGCTCACCTACAGGGTCCAATTCCTACGAGCAGTACTTC. This gives the protein CASSPTGSNSYEQYF.